A selection of T cell receptor beta chains follows, all from one sample in a study of T cells in Graves' hyperthyroidism and ophthalmopathy. TCRdb independently ran MiXCR on the multiplex PCR reads; one entry per CDR3 protein. The sample has roughly 700,000 distinct CDR3 sequences, roughly a sixth seen once; the top ten hold about a sixth. The source material was blood. These receptors all stem from a man aged 50 to 59 with Graves' hyperthyroidism. The CDR3 runs from the conserved cysteine through the conserved F or W. A D gene is named only where the DNA matches it firmly. Not all rows give a size; the values are once, few, many and, for expanded clones, a class.

CDR3aa: CASSIGWAGMDTQYF
CDR3nt: TGTGCCAGCAGCATAGGCTGGGCGGGAATGGATACGCAGTATTTT
abundance: .
d_gene: .
j_gene: TRBJ2-3
v_gene: TRBV9

CDR3aa: CASSLWGTGTYEQYF
CDR3nt: TGTGCCAGCAGTTTATGGGGGACAGGGACCTACGAGCAGTACTTC
abundance: many
d_gene: TRBD1
j_gene: TRBJ2-7
v_gene: TRBV28

CDR3aa: CSAASGIGETQYF
CDR3nt: TGCAGCGCAGCTAGCGGCATAGGGGAGACCCAGTACTTC
abundance: few
d_gene: TRBD2
j_gene: TRBJ2-5
v_gene: TRBV29-1

CDR3aa: CASSPLGAGNTIYF
CDR3nt: TGTGCCAGCAGCCCGCTTGGAGCCGGAAACACCATATATTTT
abundance: .
d_gene: .
j_gene: TRBJ1-3
v_gene: TRBV5-5

CDR3aa: CAISDTTAYQETQYF
CDR3nt: TGTGCCATCAGTGACACGACAGCATATCAAGAGACCCAGTACTTC
abundance: many
d_gene: .
j_gene: TRBJ2-5
v_gene: TRBV10-3

CDR3aa: CASSENQLGVRLNHEQFF
CDR3nt: TGCGCCAGCAGTGAGAATCAACTAGGGGTGAGGTTGAACCATGAGCAGTTCTTC
abundance: few
d_gene: .
j_gene: TRBJ2-1
v_gene: TRBV10-1

CDR3aa: CASSFPGRSGGEQFF
CDR3nt: TGTGCCAGCAGCTTTCCCGGGCGGAGCGGAGGCGAGCAGTTCTTC
abundance: many
d_gene: .
j_gene: TRBJ2-1
v_gene: TRBV11-2

CDR3aa: CASSLRTVNTEAFF
CDR3nt: TGTGCCAGCAGTTTGAGGACTGTGAACACTGAAGCTTTCTTT
abundance: many
d_gene: .
j_gene: TRBJ1-1
v_gene: TRBV5-1

CDR3aa: CASSYPGTDTGELFF
CDR3nt: TGTGCCAGCAGCTACCCCGGGACAGACACCGGGGAGCTGTTTTTT
abundance: many
d_gene: TRBD1
j_gene: TRBJ2-2
v_gene: TRBV28

CDR3aa: CASSAGPIDEQYF
CDR3nt: TGCGCCAGCAGCGCGGGACCTATCGACGAGCAGTACTTC
abundance: few
d_gene: .
j_gene: TRBJ2-7
v_gene: TRBV4-3

CDR3aa: CASRADSNQPQHF
CDR3nt: TGTGCCAGCAGAGCGGATAGCAATCAGCCCCAGCATTTT
abundance: many
d_gene: .
j_gene: TRBJ1-5
v_gene: TRBV2

CDR3aa: CASSKGQGAETQYF
CDR3nt: TGCGCCAGCAGCAAGGGACAGGGGGCAGAGACCCAGTACTTC
abundance: few
d_gene: TRBD1
j_gene: TRBJ2-5
v_gene: TRBV5-1

CDR3aa: CASRTGGYIYEQYF
CDR3nt: TGTGCCAGCAGGACAGGGGGTTATATCTACGAGCAGTACTTC
abundance: many
d_gene: TRBD1
j_gene: TRBJ2-7
v_gene: TRBV28

CDR3aa: CASRGIGRNTGELFF
CDR3nt: TGTGCCAGCAGGGGGATAGGGAGAAACACCGGGGAGCTGTTTTTT
abundance: .
d_gene: .
j_gene: TRBJ2-2
v_gene: TRBV11-2

CDR3aa: CATSETGPDSYEQYF
CDR3nt: TGTGCCACCAGTGAGACGGGACCAGATTCCTACGAGCAGTACTTC
abundance: few
d_gene: .
j_gene: TRBJ2-7
v_gene: TRBV24-1

CDR3aa: CASSSRDFGDSYEQYF
CDR3nt: TGTGCCAGCAGCTCACGGGACTTTGGGGACTCCTACGAGCAGTACTTC
abundance: many
d_gene: .
j_gene: TRBJ2-7
v_gene: TRBV7-9

CDR3aa: CASRPTSRNTGELFF
CDR3nt: TGCGCCAGCAGACCCACTAGCCGCAACACCGGGGAGCTGTTTTTT
abundance: few
d_gene: .
j_gene: TRBJ2-2
v_gene: TRBV5-1

CDR3aa: CASSQGTVYEQYF
CDR3nt: TGTGCCAGCAGCCAAGGGACGGTCTACGAGCAGTACTTC
abundance: many
d_gene: .
j_gene: TRBJ2-7
v_gene: TRBV3-1

CDR3aa: CTTSIEGLNSPLHF
CDR3nt: TGTACCACCAGCATAGAGGGTCTCAACTCACCCCTCCACTTT
abundance: .
d_gene: .
j_gene: TRBJ1-6
v_gene: TRBV15

CDR3aa: CASSVDKDTEAFF
CDR3nt: TGTGCCAGCAGTGTAGACAAGGACACTGAAGCTTTCTTT
abundance: .
d_gene: .
j_gene: TRBJ1-1
v_gene: TRBV27

CDR3aa: CSAMTGEETQYF
CDR3nt: TGCAGCGCCATGACAGGGGAGGAGACCCAGTACTTC
abundance: few
d_gene: TRBD1
j_gene: TRBJ2-5
v_gene: TRBV29-1

CDR3aa: CASSPLAGADTQYF
CDR3nt: TGTGCCAGCAGCCCACTAGCGGGTGCAGATACGCAGTATTTT
abundance: .
d_gene: TRBD2
j_gene: TRBJ2-3
v_gene: TRBV12-3/TRBV12-4

CDR3aa: CATRVEGGGGYTF
CDR3nt: TGTGCCACCAGAGTCGAAGGAGGCGGAGGCTACACCTTC
abundance: few
d_gene: .
j_gene: TRBJ1-2
v_gene: TRBV6-1

CDR3aa: CSARSPGLAGGDTQYF
CDR3nt: TGCAGTGCTAGAAGCCCGGGACTAGCGGGGGGAGATACGCAGTATTTT
abundance: many
d_gene: TRBD2
j_gene: TRBJ2-3
v_gene: TRBV20-1

CDR3aa: CASSQEGVRQFF
CDR3nt: TGTGCCAGCAGCCAAGAAGGGGTAAGGCAGTTCTTC
abundance: .
d_gene: .
j_gene: TRBJ2-1
v_gene: TRBV14

CDR3aa: CASSRGRNYGYTF
CDR3nt: TGTGCCAGCAGTAGGGGACGGAATTATGGCTACACCTTC
abundance: many
d_gene: .
j_gene: TRBJ1-2
v_gene: TRBV7-8

CDR3aa: CASRRQGPDGEQYF
CDR3nt: TGTGCCAGCAGGCGCCAAGGCCCCGATGGGGAGCAGTACTTC
abundance: many
d_gene: .
j_gene: TRBJ2-7
v_gene: TRBV2

CDR3aa: CASSLGRSTNTGELFF
CDR3nt: TGCGCCAGCAGCTTGGGGCGGAGCACAAACACCGGGGAGCTGTTTTTT
abundance: few
d_gene: .
j_gene: TRBJ2-2
v_gene: TRBV5-1

CDR3aa: CASSPYGNEQFF
CDR3nt: TGCGCCAGCAGCCCTTACGGGAATGAGCAGTTCTTC
abundance: few
d_gene: .
j_gene: TRBJ2-1
v_gene: TRBV4-1

CDR3aa: CASSVWDRGAQHF
CDR3nt: TGTGCCAGCAGTGTCTGGGACCGAGGGGCCCAGCATTTT
abundance: many
d_gene: .
j_gene: TRBJ1-5
v_gene: TRBV27

CDR3aa: CASSLGGDPYNEQFF
CDR3nt: TGTGCCAGCAGCCTCGGGGGAGACCCCTACAATGAGCAGTTCTTC
abundance: few
d_gene: .
j_gene: TRBJ2-1
v_gene: TRBV7-9

CDR3aa: CASSGGFTGELFF
CDR3nt: TGCGCCAGCAGTGGAGGGTTCACCGGGGAGCTGTTTTTT
abundance: .
d_gene: .
j_gene: TRBJ2-2
v_gene: TRBV10-2

CDR3aa: CASSYDRGGNTEAFF
CDR3nt: TGTGCCAGCAGTTACGATCGGGGCGGTAACACTGAAGCTTTCTTT
abundance: .
d_gene: .
j_gene: TRBJ1-1
v_gene: TRBV6-5

CDR3aa: CSATSQGARTEAFF
CDR3nt: TGCAGTGCTACCTCACAGGGGGCGCGGACTGAAGCTTTCTTT
abundance: .
d_gene: TRBD1
j_gene: TRBJ1-1
v_gene: TRBV20-1

CDR3aa: CASSFSGLIRNTEAFF
CDR3nt: TGTGCCAGCAGTTTTTCAGGGTTGATTAGGAACACTGAAGCTTTCTTT
abundance: many
d_gene: .
j_gene: TRBJ1-1
v_gene: TRBV27

CDR3aa: CASSLDPISGRTDTQYF
CDR3nt: TGTGCCAGCAGCTTAGATCCGATCAGCGGGCGCACAGATACGCAGTATTTT
abundance: many
d_gene: .
j_gene: TRBJ2-3
v_gene: TRBV11-2

CDR3aa: CASSPRTGRSYNEQFF
CDR3nt: TGTGCCAGTAGTCCCCGGACAGGGCGTTCCTACAATGAGCAGTTCTTC
abundance: many
d_gene: TRBD1
j_gene: TRBJ2-1
v_gene: TRBV19

CDR3aa: CASSSPWEGTEAFF
CDR3nt: TGTGCCAGTAGTTCCCCGTGGGAAGGCACTGAAGCTTTCTTT
abundance: few
d_gene: .
j_gene: TRBJ1-1
v_gene: TRBV19

CDR3aa: CASSVPGDNEQFF
CDR3nt: TGTGCCAGCAGTGTGCCCGGGGACAATGAGCAGTTCTTC
abundance: many
d_gene: .
j_gene: TRBJ2-1
v_gene: TRBV2

CDR3aa: CSVEYVGVDTEAFF
CDR3nt: TGCAGCGTTGAATACGTGGGGGTAGACACTGAAGCTTTCTTT
abundance: few
d_gene: .
j_gene: TRBJ1-1
v_gene: TRBV29-1

CDR3aa: CASSPAQGVGYTF
CDR3nt: TGTGCCAGCAGCCCAGCGCAGGGGGTCGGCTACACCTTC
abundance: .
d_gene: TRBD1
j_gene: TRBJ1-2
v_gene: TRBV9

CDR3aa: CASSERQRVQGRYNEQFF
CDR3nt: TGTGCCAGCAGTGAACGCCAACGGGTACAGGGTCGCTACAATGAGCAGTTCTTC
abundance: many
d_gene: .
j_gene: TRBJ2-1
v_gene: TRBV6-1

CDR3aa: CASSIRQKVTEAFF
CDR3nt: TGTGCCAGTAGTATAAGGCAGAAGGTCACTGAAGCTTTCTTT
abundance: few
d_gene: .
j_gene: TRBJ1-1
v_gene: TRBV19

CDR3aa: CSVSGTSGTSTDTQYF
CDR3nt: TGCAGCGTGTCCGGGACTAGCGGGACTAGCACAGATACGCAGTATTTT
abundance: .
d_gene: TRBD2
j_gene: TRBJ2-3
v_gene: TRBV29-1

CDR3aa: CASSLSSGGDTQYF
CDR3nt: TGTGCCAGCAGTTTATCCAGCGGAGGGGATACGCAGTATTTT
abundance: many
d_gene: .
j_gene: TRBJ2-3
v_gene: TRBV12-3/TRBV12-4

CDR3aa: CASSFSGLGRGTGELFF
CDR3nt: TGTGCCAGCAGTTTCTCGGGGTTGGGGCGTGGCACCGGGGAGCTGTTTTTT
abundance: few
d_gene: .
j_gene: TRBJ2-2
v_gene: TRBV27

CDR3aa: CASRPLAGDPVEQFF
CDR3nt: TGTGCCAGCAGGCCCCTAGCGGGAGACCCCGTTGAGCAGTTCTTC
abundance: many
d_gene: TRBD2
j_gene: TRBJ2-1
v_gene: TRBV2

CDR3aa: CAWSAEYLGRSSYNEQFF
CDR3nt: TGTGCCTGGAGTGCAGAGTATTTGGGCAGAAGCTCCTACAATGAGCAGTTCTTC
abundance: .
d_gene: .
j_gene: TRBJ2-1
v_gene: TRBV30

CDR3aa: CASSLALRARYEQYF
CDR3nt: TGTGCCAGCAGCTTGGCGCTGAGGGCGCGGTACGAGCAGTACTTC
abundance: few
d_gene: .
j_gene: TRBJ2-7
v_gene: TRBV7-9

CDR3aa: CASSALTAHAYQPQHF
CDR3nt: TGTGCCAGCAGTGCTTTGACGGCCCACGCTTATCAGCCCCAGCATTTT
abundance: many
d_gene: .
j_gene: TRBJ1-5
v_gene: TRBV2

CDR3aa: CSATRATGTYEQYF
CDR3nt: TGCAGTGCTACCCGGGCCACCGGGACCTACGAGCAGTACTTC
abundance: many
d_gene: .
j_gene: TRBJ2-7
v_gene: TRBV20-1

CDR3aa: CASSRQGLAGRETQYF
CDR3nt: TGTGCCAGCAGTCGACAGGGACTAGCGGGACGGGAGACCCAGTACTTC
abundance: many
d_gene: TRBD2
j_gene: TRBJ2-5
v_gene: TRBV28

CDR3aa: CASTPRQGPSYEQYF
CDR3nt: TGTGCCAGCACCCCAAGACAGGGGCCTTCCTACGAGCAGTACTTC
abundance: many
d_gene: TRBD1
j_gene: TRBJ2-7
v_gene: TRBV28